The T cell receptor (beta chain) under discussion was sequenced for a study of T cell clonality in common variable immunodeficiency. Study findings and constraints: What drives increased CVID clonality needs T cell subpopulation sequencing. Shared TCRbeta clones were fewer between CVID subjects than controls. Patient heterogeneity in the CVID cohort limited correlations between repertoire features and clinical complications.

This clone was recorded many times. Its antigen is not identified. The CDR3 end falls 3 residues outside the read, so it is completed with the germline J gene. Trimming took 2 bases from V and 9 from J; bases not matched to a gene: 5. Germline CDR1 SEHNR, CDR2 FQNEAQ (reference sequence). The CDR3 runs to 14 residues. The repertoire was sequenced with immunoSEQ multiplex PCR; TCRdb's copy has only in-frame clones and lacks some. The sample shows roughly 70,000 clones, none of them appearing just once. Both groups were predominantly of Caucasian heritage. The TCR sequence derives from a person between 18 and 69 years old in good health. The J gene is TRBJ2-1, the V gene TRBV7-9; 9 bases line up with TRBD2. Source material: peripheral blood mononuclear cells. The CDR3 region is CASSLILAGGEQFF. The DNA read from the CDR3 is TGTGCCAGCAGCTTAATACTAGCGGGTGGTGAG. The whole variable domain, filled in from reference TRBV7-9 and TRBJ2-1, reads DTGVSQNPRHKITKRGQNVTFRCDPISEHNRLYWYRQTLGQGPEFLTYFQNEAQLEKSRLLSDRFSAERPKGSFSTLEIQRTEQGDSAMYLCASSLILAGGEQFFGPGTRLTVL.